This TCR beta chain was recovered during a study of blood T cell repertoires in COVID-19. The wider study: From T cells, B-cell-depleted T cells, or PBMCs came the material, which was cDNA or gDNA.

The CDR3 covers 14 residues. V was cut by 3 bases and J by 0 bases, with 8 bases left in between. Germline V gene lookup returns CDR1 GTSNPN and CDR2 SVGIG (reference sequence). In the original analysis: Amplification from reference gene primers served as the basis for estimated nucleated cell counts. Method: immunoSEQ multiplex PCR; TCRdb's copy keeps in-frame clones and lacks some. That table gives V, J and clone size, and the DNA gave D and trimming. This table has a few hundred thousand clones, almost 90% appearing once. The study assigned cohorts using participant-reported clinical history. This chain uses TRBV30 with TRBJ1-4; D is uncertain. The receptor was derived from a young man who had been exposed to COVID-19. Sequencing was performed on PBMCs or T cells enriched from blood (not recorded which). CDR3 DNA sequence: TGTGCCTGGAGAACAGATGCAACTAATGAAAAACTGTTTTTT. Residues: CAWRTDATNEKLFF.